This TCR beta chain was observed in a study of blood T cell repertoires in COVID-19. For the study at large: The samples span acute and convalescent COVID-19 from the United States, Italy and Spain. PBMCs, B-cell-depleted T cells, or T cells were the source of the cDNA or gDNA that made up the material.

The CDR3 covers 12 residues. Losses at the gene ends were 9 bases for V and 6 bases for J; bases not matched to a gene: 5. Clones were sequenced by immunoSEQ multiplex PCR, and TCRdb holds only the in-frame ones, with some missing. Of approximately 66,000 clones listed, 75% to 90% are singletons. Sequencing was carried out using peripheral blood. The rearrangement uses TRBV12-3 or TRBV12-4 and TRBJ2-5; the match to TRBD1 covers 9 bases. This receptor was taken from a human donor with active COVID-19. The donor label of this sample is uncertain. The CDR3 is CASTGGGKTQYF. DNA of the CDR3: TGTGCCAGTACAGGGGGCGGGAAGACCCAGTACTTC.